This is a list of T cell receptor beta chains from one sample in a study of T cell responses to AZD1222 COVID-19 vaccine. Profiled with immunoSEQ multiplex PCR; TCRdb holds only in-frame clones, not every one. The sample carries tens of thousands of clones, approximately 90% recorded once. The specimen was peripheral blood, collected 28 days after the second AZD1222 dose. The receptors here all came from an adult who received the AZD1222 COVID-19 vaccine. Both conserved end residues are part of each CDR3. The D gene is left open where the match is weak. Clone size is shown for a subset of rows, as once, few, many or a class of expanded clone.

length	V	size	D	J	DNA	CDR3
14	TRBV9	.	.	TRBJ2-7	TGTGCCAGCAGCGTAGGGCGGTACAACTACGAGCAGTACTTC	CASSVGRYNYEQYF
16	TRBV9	.	.	TRBJ2-4	TGTGCCAGCAGCGTAGCAGAAGACAGAAACAAAAACATTCAGTACTTC	CASSVAEDRNKNIQYF
16	TRBV6-4	.	TRBD1	TRBJ2-1	TGTGCCAGCAGTGAACGGCCTGGACAGGGGGATCATGAGCAGTTCTTC	CASSERPGQGDHEQFF
16	TRBV5-1	.	.	TRBJ1-3	TGCGCCAGCAGCTTTGCCGACGGGCTCTCTGGAAACACCATATATTTT	CASSFADGLSGNTIYF
14	TRBV2	once	.	TRBJ1-2	TGTGCCAGCAAAGGAGACGGACTTAACTATGGCTACACCTTC	CASKGDGLNYGYTF
14	TRBV2	.	.	TRBJ1-5	TGTGCCAGCAGCCCCTCGGGGCAGGGGTTGCCCCAGCATTTT	CASSPSGQGLPQHF
13	TRBV5-6	.	.	TRBJ2-7	TGTGCCAGCAGCCGGCAGTCTACCTACGAGCAGTACTTC	CASSRQSTYEQYF
14	TRBV27	once	.	TRBJ2-2	TGTGCCAGCAGTTGGCGGGAGAACACCGGGGAGCTGTTTTTT	CASSWRENTGELFF
17	TRBV18	.	.	TRBJ2-6	TGTGCCAGCTCAGAAGGGACGGGCTTTAGTGGGGCCAACGTCCTGACTTTC	CASSEGTGFSGANVLTF
16	TRBV7-2	.	.	TRBJ1-4	TGTGCCAGCAGCTCGAGGGGGGAGATTATAGGGGAAAAACTGTTTTTT	CASSSRGEIIGEKLFF